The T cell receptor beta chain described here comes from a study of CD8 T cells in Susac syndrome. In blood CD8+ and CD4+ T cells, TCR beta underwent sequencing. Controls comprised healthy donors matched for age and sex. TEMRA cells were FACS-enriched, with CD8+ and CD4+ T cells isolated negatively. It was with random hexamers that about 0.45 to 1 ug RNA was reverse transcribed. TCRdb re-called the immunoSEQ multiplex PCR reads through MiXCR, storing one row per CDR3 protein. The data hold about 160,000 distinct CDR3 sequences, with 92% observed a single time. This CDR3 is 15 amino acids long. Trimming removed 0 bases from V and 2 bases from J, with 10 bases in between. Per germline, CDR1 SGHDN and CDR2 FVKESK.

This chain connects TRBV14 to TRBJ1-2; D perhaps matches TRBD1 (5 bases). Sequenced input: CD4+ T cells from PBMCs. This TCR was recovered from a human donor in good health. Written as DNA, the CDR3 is TGTGCCAGCAGCCAAGATCCCGGGGCGAACTATGGCTACACCTTC. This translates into CASSQDPGANYGYTF. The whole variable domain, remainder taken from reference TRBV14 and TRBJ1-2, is EAGVTQFPSHSVIEKGQTVTLRCDPISGHDNLYWYRRVMGKEIKFLLHFVKESKQDESGMPNNRFLAERTGGTYSTLKVQPAELEDSGVYFCASSQDPGANYGYTFGSGTRLTVV.